The following is a T cell receptor (beta chain) sequence with its context. Its antigen is unidentified. Other DNA sequences in the sample encode the same CDR3. The repertoire was sequenced with immunoSEQ multiplex PCR; TCRdb's copy has only in-frame clones and lacks some. The sample carries some 1 million clones, about 74% recorded once. This record comes from a study of shared clonotypes between healthy human individuals. Regarding the study as a whole: Rarefaction showed sorted-subset sequencing was incomplete despite large depth. Clonotypes shared by all four sorted-subset donors had higher generation probabilities than non-shared clonotypes.

HIV-negative, healthy adults without recent acute infections or vaccinations were the donors. Looked up from germline, CDR1 is SGHTA and CDR2 is FQGNSA. The CDR3 consists of 16 residues. The junction had 10 bases not matched to a gene; V was cut back by 5 bases and J by 0 bases. The receptor was derived from a man younger than 35 in good health. V gene TRBV7-2 combines with J gene TRBJ2-7; 7 nucleotides line up with TRBD2. The source material was memory CD4+ T cells sorted from blood. The subset denotes: CD45RA-negative fraction. The CDR3 spells CASSLAASGNSYEQYF. The CDR3 bases are TGTGCCAGCAGCCTTGCGGCTAGCGGAAACTCCTACGAGCAGTACTTC.